This T cell receptor (beta chain) appears in the sequencing data of a study of molecular identifiers for immune sequencing clone quantification (dated by TCRdb to between 2018 and 2020). For the study in its entirety: For a replicate experiment, the RNA from either approximately 20,000 or 98,000 naive CD8 T cells was divided into five aliquots, and four of those aliquots went on to sequencing. The study was a methods study using CD8 T cells to benchmark molecular-identifier clustering-based TCR repertoire sequencing (MIDCIRS) and TCR RNA copy counting.

Overall study outcomes, separate from this receptor: Spiked-in Jurkat TCR RNA (about ten copies' worth), which is not part of the donor repertoire, was contained in the naive libraries. Clones above 20 RNA copies held over 99% of molecules in CMV-specific effector cells but under 1% in naive cells. Modeling indicated about 3 TCR RNA copies recovered per cell, compared with around 9.8 by digital PCR, which implies a capture efficiency of around 30%. Spiked-in Jurkat TCR RNA equivalent to a single cell was reported to be detectable even among more than 900,000 naive CD8 T cells. Highly expanded clone sizes could be underestimated if identical TCR molecules share a barcode. When barcode sub-clustering was not used, chimeric consensus sequences inflated TCR diversity, with chimeras reaching as high as 47%.

Library method: PCR. The sequencer was an Illumina HiSeq 4000. Bulk TCR libraries were prepared as previously described, using TCR primers listed in Table S5. Purification of total RNA was performed with the Qiagen AllPrep DNA/RNA kit. Before analysis, reads from multiple sequencing runs of one library were combined. As for the original processing: Reads were retained only if the reads had an exact TCR constant sequence, and the retained reads were trimmed to 150 nt and grouped according to their 12-nt molecular barcodes. Reads inside each barcode group were sub-clustered using a 15% Levenshtein threshold, and a quality-weighted consensus sequence was constructed for each RNA molecule. Non-functional sequences were filtered out, along with any lower-count sequence sitting one edit away from another sequence. Based on a fit of two negative binomial distributions, barcode sub-clusters having less than 20% of the maximum read count were discarded. TCRdb reprocessed the public reads (quality trimming at Q25 with fastp, clone calling with MiXCR) and kept in-frame beta chains. Records with the same CDR3 protein are collapsed into one entry carrying the most frequent genes and DNA. It is TCRdb's table, rather than the study itself, that gives the V and J calls and clone size. The sample profile shows about 500,000 distinct CDR3 sequences; about 22% of them were found once. The top ten hold 0.7% to 1% of the sample.

CDR1 and CDR2, looked up from the germline V gene (reference sequence), are GTSNPN and SVGIG. Counted from cysteine to phenylalanine, this CDR3 has 13 amino acids. Solely the CDR3 DNA is kept, with 39 bases framed from the first base. Trimming costs V 0 bases and J 1 base, and their ends lie 6 bases apart. Libraries of naive CD8 T cells were built from approximately 20,000 to 980,000 sorted cells, with 10%, 30% or 50% of the purified RNA used. Naive CD8 T cells, defined as CD8+CD4-CCR7+CD45RA+, were FACS-sorted into RLT Plus buffer on a BD FACSAria II. To test detection sensitivity, Jurkat RNA equal to around 10 TCR copies was added to samples of roughly 18,000-1,000,000 naive CD8 T cells. CD8 T cells were enriched using RosetteSep CD8+ T Cell Enrichment Cocktail and Ficoll-Paque, and the enriched cells then underwent ACK red cell lysis. This clonotype was counted a few times. Its antigen remains undetermined. No per-base quality is available; no much larger clone lies one base away.

The sequenced sample was naive CD8+ T cells from blood, with Jurkat cell RNA spiked in. What the cell subset or site label conveys for this sample: FACS-sorted CD8+CD4-CCR7+CD45RA+ naive T cells. This chain joins TRBV30 to TRBJ1-1, with the D gene not clear enough to name. This TCR came from a human donor in good health. Some libraries in this study had Jurkat cell RNA spiked in. The CDR3 in this case is CAWSVSANTEAFF. The DNA is TGTGCCTGGAGTGTTTCAGCGAACACTGAAGCTTTCTTT. The entire variable domain, with the stretches around the CDR3 drawn from the reference TRBV30 and TRBJ1-1 proteins, is SQTIHQWPATLVQPVGSPLSLECTVEGTSNPNLYWYRQAAGRGLQLLFYSVGIGQISSEVPQNLSASRPQDRQFILSSKKLLLSDSGFYLCAWSVSANTEAFFGQGTRLTVV.